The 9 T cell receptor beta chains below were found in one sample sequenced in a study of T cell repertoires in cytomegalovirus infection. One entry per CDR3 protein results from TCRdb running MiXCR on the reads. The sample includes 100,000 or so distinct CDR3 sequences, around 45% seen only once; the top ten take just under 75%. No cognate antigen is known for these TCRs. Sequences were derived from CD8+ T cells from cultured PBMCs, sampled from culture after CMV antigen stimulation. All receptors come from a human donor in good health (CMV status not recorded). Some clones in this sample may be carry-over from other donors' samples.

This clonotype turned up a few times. The CDR3 DNA sequence: TGTGCCATCCGACAGGGTCTCAATGAGCAGTTCTTC. Translated: CAIRQGLNEQFF. The rearrangement links TRBV6-2 or TRBV6-3 to TRBJ2-1; 7 nucleotides match TRBD1. Germline V lookup: CDR1 MNHEY, CDR2 SVGEGT. CDR3 length equals 12 residues. V gave up 10 bases and J gave up 6 bases; unmatched junction bases: 6.

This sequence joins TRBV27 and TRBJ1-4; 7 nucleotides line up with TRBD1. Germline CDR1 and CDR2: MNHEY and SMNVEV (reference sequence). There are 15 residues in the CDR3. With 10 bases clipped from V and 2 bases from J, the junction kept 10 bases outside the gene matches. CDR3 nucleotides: TGTGCCACCAAAAAGGGGGCCTGGACTAATGAAAAACTGTTTTTT. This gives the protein CATKKGAWTNEKLFF.

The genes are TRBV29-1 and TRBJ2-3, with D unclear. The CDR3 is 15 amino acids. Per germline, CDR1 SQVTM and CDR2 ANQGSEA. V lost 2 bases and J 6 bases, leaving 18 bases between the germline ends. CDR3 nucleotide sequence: TGCAGCGTTGAAAATATTCAGGACCTTAATGATACGCAGTATTTT. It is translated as CSVENIQDLNDTQYF.

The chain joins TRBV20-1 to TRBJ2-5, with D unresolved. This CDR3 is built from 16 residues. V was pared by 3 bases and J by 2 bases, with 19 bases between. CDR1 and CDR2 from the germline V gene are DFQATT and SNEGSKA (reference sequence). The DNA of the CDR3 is TGCAGTGCTAGGTCCTACGATGTGATACCTCAAGAGACCCAGTACTTC. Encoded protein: CSARSYDVIPQETQYF.

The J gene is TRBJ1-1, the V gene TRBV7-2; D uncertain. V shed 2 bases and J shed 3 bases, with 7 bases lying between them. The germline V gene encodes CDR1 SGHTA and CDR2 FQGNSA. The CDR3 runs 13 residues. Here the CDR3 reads CASSLWRYTEAFF. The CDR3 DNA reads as TGTGCCAGCAGCTTATGGAGGTACACTGAAGCTTTCTTT.

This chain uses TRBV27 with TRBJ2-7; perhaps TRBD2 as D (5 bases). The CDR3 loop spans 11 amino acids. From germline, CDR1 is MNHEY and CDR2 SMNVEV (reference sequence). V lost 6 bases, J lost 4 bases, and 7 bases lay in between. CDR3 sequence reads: CASRRAYEQYF. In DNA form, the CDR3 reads TGTGCCAGCAGGAGGGCGTACGAGCAGTACTTC.

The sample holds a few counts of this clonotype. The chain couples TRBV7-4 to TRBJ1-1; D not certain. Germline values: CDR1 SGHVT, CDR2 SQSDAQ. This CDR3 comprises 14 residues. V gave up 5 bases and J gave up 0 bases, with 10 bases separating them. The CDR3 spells CASSPPSVNTEAFF. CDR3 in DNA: TGTGCCAGCAGCCCACCCTCGGTGAACACTGAAGCTTTCTTT.

The CDR3 nucleotides are TGTGCCAGTAGCACACGGGTCTCCTACGAGCAGTACTTC. It translates to CASSTRVSYEQYF. The chain uses TRBV19 and TRBJ2-7; D is undetermined. The germline CDR1 and CDR2 sequences are LNHDA and SQIVND (reference sequence). V was trimmed by 6 bases and J by 0 bases, leaving 9 bases between them. The length of the CDR3 is 13 residues.

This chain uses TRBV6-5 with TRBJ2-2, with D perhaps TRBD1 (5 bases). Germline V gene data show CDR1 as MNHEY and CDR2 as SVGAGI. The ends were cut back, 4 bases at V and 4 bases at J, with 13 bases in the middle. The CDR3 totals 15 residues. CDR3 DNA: TGTGCCAGCAGTTTCGGACAAATCATCACCGGGGAGCTGTTTTTT. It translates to CASSFGQIITGELFF.